The 10 T cell receptor beta chains given below trace back to one sample, sequenced in a study of CD8+ T cells in alopecia areata. Sorting of pooled cutaneous lymph node cells was based on CD4, CD8alpha, NKG2D, NKG2ACE and other markers. Sequencing used cDNA as its template, made by extracting RNA and reverse transcribing it. Profiled with immunoSEQ multiplex PCR; TCRdb holds only in-frame clones, not every one. The sample is made up of 270,000 or so clones, none counted only once. The sequencing sample was made of CD4+ T cells sorted from a lymph node. These receptors were obtained from a C3H/HeJ mouse with alopecia areata. The MHC haplotype of the strain is H2-k.

There are a few counts of this clone. Gene names refer to mouse genes. The read halts 3 residues ahead of the CDR3 end, with the missing end drawn from the germline J gene. Other nucleotide sequences from this sample produce the same CDR3. The V call is TRBV5, the J call TRBJ1-6; a weak D match, TRBD1 (6 bases). TRBJ1-6 is an ORF; its function is uncertain. This CDR3 has 15 residues. Trimming removed 4 bases from V and 1 base from J, with 8 bases in between. Germline CDR1 and CDR2: LGHNA and YNLKQL (reference sequence). The CDR3: CASSPQGSYNSPLYF. The sequenced part of the CDR3 DNA is TGTGCCAGCAGCCCACAGGGATCCTATAATTCGCCC.

As regards this clone: All gene names here are mouse names. The read ends 4 residues before the CDR3 terminus; that terminus is restored from the germline J gene. The chain is built from TRBV13-3 and TRBJ2-7; 9 nucleotides align to TRBD1. V was pared by 3 bases and J by 0 bases, with 4 bases of the junction left unmatched. The CDR3 has 15 amino acids. The germline V gene has CDR1 NNHDY and CDR2 SYVADS. The part of the CDR3 DNA that was read is TGTGCCAGCAGTGGGGACAGGGAGAGCTCCTAT. It yields the protein CASSGDRESSY. From start to end, the CDR3 is CASSGDRESSYEQYF.

This clone was seen only a few times. Gene names are mouse gene names. The identical CDR3 is also encoded by other nucleotide sequences in the sample. The sequenced CDR3 bases are TGTGCTAGCAGTAGGTGGGGGGGCTATGCT. Protein product: CASSRWGGYA. The CDR3 in its entirety is CASSRWGGYAEQFF. This sequence joins TRBV17 and TRBJ2-1, with 8 nucleotides matching TRBD2. The read terminates 4 residues ahead of where the CDR3 ends, so the germline J gene completes it. Trimming at V came to 3 bases and at J to 3 bases, leaving 1 base not matched to a gene. The germline CDR1 and CDR2 sequences are MNHDT and YYDKIL. CDR3 length: 14 amino acids.

Points on this clone: Gene names refer to mouse genes. The CDR3 end lies 4 residues beyond the end of the read and is filled in from the germline J gene. The sample has other DNA sequences that encode this CDR3 too. This chain connects TRBV31 to TRBJ2-7; D is perhaps TRBD1 (5 bases). The CDR3 is 11 residues long. Per the germline V gene, CDR1 is GKSSPN and CDR2 is SITVG. CDR3 sequence reads: CAWSRQYEQYF. CDR3 DNA, as far as it was read: TGTGCCTGGAGTCGACAGTAT.

This clone turned up a few times. Genes here carry mouse names. The sequence runs out 4 residues before the end of the CDR3; the remainder is reconstructed from the germline J gene. V gene TRBV13-2 combines with J gene TRBJ2-7, with D perhaps TRBD2 (6 bases). The CDR3 spans 13 residues. Germline V gene data show CDR1 as NNHNN and CDR2 as SYGAGS (reference sequence). The sequenced CDR3 bases are TGTGCCAGCGGTGATCAAACTGGGTAT. Translation gives CASGDQTGY. Given in full, the CDR3 is CASGDQTGYEQYF.

This clone turned up a few times. Mouse germline and gene names are used. The missing CDR3 end, 4 residues past where the read stops, is filled in from the germline J gene. V usage is TRBV13-3 and J usage is TRBJ2-7; tentatively, D is TRBD2 (6 bases). Germline CDR1 and CDR2: NNHDY and SYVADS. V dropped 0 bases and J dropped 3 bases, with 13 bases sitting between them. The CDR3 sequence is 15 residues long. This CDR3 reads CASSDAGDHYYEQYF. The sequenced CDR3 bases are TGTGCCAGCAGTGATGCTGGGGACCATTACTAT.

A note on this clone: The gene symbols are mouse symbols. The read finishes 3 residues shy of the CDR3 end, and the germline J gene is used to complete it. V is TRBV1 and J is TRBJ1-6; a weak D match, TRBD1 (6 bases). TRBJ1-6 carries the ORF label, with uncertain function. The germline CDR1 and CDR2 sequences are NSQYPW and LRSPGD (reference sequence). V shed 0 bases and J shed 5 bases, with 8 bases lying between them. The CDR3 spans 15 residues. Partial CDR3 DNA: TGCACCTGCAGTGCAGAGGACAGTCATAATTCGCCC. It specifies CTCSAEDSHNSP. The CDR3 reads in full as CTCSAEDSHNSPLYF.

This clone was seen a few times. Gene names denote mouse genes. Partial CDR3 DNA: TGCACCTGCAGTGCCCTGACAGGGGTTAACTATGCT. This sequence encodes CTCSALTGVNYA. The whole CDR3 protein reads CTCSALTGVNYAEQFF. This sequence joins TRBV1 and TRBJ2-1; 8 nucleotides line up with TRBD1. The CDR3 end falls 4 residues outside the read, so it is completed with the germline J gene. Trimming removed 3 bases from V and 0 bases from J; junction bases left unmatched: 4. Per the germline V gene, CDR1 is NSQYPW and CDR2 is LRSPGD (reference sequence). The CDR3 covers 16 residues.

As regards this clone: The genes and germline here are from mouse. The CDR3 extends 4 residues past the end of the read, so its final part is completed from the germline J gene. The chain joins TRBV13-1 to TRBJ2-2; 8 nucleotides line up with TRBD2. V trimming: 4 bases; J trimming: 0 bases; junction bases outside the gene matches: 2. CDR1 NSHNY and CDR2 SYGAGN come from the germline V gene. The CDR3 runs 15 residues. The sequenced CDR3 bases are TGTGCCAGCAGTCGGGACTGGCCAAACACCGGG. Translation: CASSRDWPNTG. Given in full, the CDR3 is CASSRDWPNTGQLYF.

On this clone: The gene names here belong to mouse. Read sequence stops 4 residues before the CDR3 end, and the germline J gene provides the missing end. This rearrangement joins TRBV29 to TRBJ2-1, with D tentatively TRBD2 (6 bases). Trimming shortened V by 3 bases and J by 3 bases, and 9 bases separated the two germline ends. The length of the CDR3 is 14 residues. Germline CDR1 reads MSHET; CDR2 reads SYDVDS. The CDR3 bases that were read are TGTGCTAGCAGTTTCGTGGGGGTCTATGCT. This gives the protein CASSFVGVYA. From start to end, the CDR3 is CASSFVGVYAEQFF.